This TCR beta chain came from a study of blood T cells in healthy people across ages. General study points: Diversity estimates drawn from one million T cells were deemed underestimates. The fall in TCR beta diversity per million T cells was roughly linear with age.

The draw of peripheral blood yielded ten milliliters from each donor. Through a sample-barcoded 5' primer and a J-beta primer mix, a second PCR was run for roughly 7 to 12 cycles. A single record per CDR3 protein comes from TCRdb applying MiXCR to the 5' RACE reads. This sample has over 550,000 distinct CDR3 sequences, with about 30% found just once. Germline V gene lookup returns CDR1 SGHKS and CDR2 YYEKEE (reference sequence). This CDR3 has 13 residues. With respect to this clonotype: Its specificity is unknown. Relative to the germline gene, one junction end is altered; a read error may explain this.

This TCR was sampled from a woman older than 75 in good health. The sequencing sample was made of blood. The chain links TRBV5-5 to TRBJ2-7, with D perhaps TRBD2 (6 bases). CDR3 residues: CASSLEGTPEQYF. CDR3 DNA: TGCGCCAGCAGCTTGGAGGGGACCCCAGAGCAGTACTTC.